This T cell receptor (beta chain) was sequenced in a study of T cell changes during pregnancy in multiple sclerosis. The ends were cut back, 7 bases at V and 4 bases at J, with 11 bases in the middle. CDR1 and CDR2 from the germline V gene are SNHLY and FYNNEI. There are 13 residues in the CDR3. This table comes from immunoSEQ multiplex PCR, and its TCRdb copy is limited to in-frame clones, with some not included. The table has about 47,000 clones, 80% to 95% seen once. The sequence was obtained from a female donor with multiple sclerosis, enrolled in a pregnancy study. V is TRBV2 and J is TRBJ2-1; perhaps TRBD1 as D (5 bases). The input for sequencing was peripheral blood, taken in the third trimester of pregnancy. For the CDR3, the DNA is TGTGCCAGCACCAGGGAACAGTACAATGAGCAGTTCTTC. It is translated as CASTREQYNEQFF. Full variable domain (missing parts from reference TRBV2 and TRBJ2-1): EPEVTQTPSHQVTQMGQEVILRCVPISNHLYFYWYRQILGQKVEFLVSFYNNEISEKSEIFDDQFSVERPDGSNFTLKIRSTKLEDSAMYFCASTREQYNEQFFGPGTRLTVL.